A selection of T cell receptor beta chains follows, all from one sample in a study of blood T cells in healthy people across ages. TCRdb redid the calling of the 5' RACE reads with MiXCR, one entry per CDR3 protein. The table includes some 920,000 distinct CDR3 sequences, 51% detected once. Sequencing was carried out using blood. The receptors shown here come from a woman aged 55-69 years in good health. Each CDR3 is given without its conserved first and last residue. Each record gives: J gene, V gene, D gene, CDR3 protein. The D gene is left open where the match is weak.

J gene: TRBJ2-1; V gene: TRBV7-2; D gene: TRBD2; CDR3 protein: ASSGFSGRRYEQF
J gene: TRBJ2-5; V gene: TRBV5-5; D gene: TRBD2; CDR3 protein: ASSLLGLAGVETQY
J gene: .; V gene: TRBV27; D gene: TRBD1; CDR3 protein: ASSFQTGNEQY
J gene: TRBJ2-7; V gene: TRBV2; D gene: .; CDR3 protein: ASSRVANYEQY
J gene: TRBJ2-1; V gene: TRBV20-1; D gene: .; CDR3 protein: SASENRVNEQF
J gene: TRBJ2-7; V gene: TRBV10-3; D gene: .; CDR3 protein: AISERLGYEQY
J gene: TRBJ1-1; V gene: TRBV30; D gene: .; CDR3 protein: AWSVRGDSEAF
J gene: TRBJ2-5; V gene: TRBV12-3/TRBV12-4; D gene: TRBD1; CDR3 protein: ASSFILVVGQGFLNEQY
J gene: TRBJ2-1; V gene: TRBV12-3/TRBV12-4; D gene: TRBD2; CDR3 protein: ASSRLAGEVNEQF
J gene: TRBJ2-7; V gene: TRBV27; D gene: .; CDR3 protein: ASSFSGGLYEQY
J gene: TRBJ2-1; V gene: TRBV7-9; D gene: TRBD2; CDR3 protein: ASSSASGIREQF
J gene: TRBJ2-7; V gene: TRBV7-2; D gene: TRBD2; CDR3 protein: ASSFRLASSYEQY
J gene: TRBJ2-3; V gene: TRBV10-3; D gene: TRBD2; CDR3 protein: AISGLAGGGTDTQY
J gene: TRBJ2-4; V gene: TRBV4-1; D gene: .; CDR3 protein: ASSQDGGRPREQY
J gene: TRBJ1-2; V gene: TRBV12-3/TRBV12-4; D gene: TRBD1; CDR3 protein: ASRGQRNYGYT
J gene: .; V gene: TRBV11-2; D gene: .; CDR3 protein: TSSLTPVLGEQY
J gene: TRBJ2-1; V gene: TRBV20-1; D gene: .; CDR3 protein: SVVVQAGYEQF
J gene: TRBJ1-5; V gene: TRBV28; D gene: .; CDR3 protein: ASSLLGGVQPQH
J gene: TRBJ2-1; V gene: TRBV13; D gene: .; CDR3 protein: ASSFSGGVWNEQF
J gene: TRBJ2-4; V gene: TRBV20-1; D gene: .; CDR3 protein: SFFKNIQY
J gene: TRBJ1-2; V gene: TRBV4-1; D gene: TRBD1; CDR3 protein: ASSQDGGAGGSYGYT
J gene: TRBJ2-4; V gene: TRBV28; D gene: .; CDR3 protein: ASRGAKNIQY
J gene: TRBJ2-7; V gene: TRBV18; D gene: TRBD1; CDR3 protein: ASSPRTGQGHYEQY
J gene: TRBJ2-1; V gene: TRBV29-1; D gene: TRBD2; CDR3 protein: SVGASGATGEQF
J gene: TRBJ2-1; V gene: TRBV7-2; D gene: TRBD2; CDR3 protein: ASSLRGGSGYNEQF
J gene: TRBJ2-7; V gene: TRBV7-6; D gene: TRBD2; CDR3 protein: ACSLTSGAYEQY
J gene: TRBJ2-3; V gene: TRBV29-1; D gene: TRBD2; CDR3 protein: SGVMGGTTDTQY
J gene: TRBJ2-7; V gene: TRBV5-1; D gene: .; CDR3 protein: ASSLWGGANPYEQY
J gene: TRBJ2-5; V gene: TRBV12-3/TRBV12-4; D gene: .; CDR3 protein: ASSLALRWKLGETQY
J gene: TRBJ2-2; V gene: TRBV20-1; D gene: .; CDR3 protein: SAQTENTGELF
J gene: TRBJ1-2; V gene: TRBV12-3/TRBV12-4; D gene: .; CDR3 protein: ASSPSGRFYT
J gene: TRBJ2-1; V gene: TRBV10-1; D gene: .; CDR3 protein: ASSESVLPPYNEQF
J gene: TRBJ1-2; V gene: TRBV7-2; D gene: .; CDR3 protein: ASGEGNYGYT
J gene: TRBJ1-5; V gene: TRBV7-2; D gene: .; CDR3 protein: ASSWKVDQPQH
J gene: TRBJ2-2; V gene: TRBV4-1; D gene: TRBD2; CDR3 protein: ASSQGNLAGGFAGELF
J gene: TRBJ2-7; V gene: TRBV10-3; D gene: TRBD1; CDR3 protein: AISETGQGYGYEQY
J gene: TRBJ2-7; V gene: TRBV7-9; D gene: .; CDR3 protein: ASSLASLESYEQY
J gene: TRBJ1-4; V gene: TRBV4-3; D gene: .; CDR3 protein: ASSQGQRNEKLF
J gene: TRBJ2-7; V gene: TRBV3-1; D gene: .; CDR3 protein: ASSPVNTYEQY